This T cell receptor (beta chain) is from a study of blood T cell repertoires in COVID-19. The CDR3 loop spans 15 amino acids. Germline V gives CDR1 LGHDT, CDR2 YNNKEL (reference sequence). V was pared by 3 bases and J by 3 bases, with 4 bases of the junction left unmatched. Assay: immunoSEQ multiplex PCR; the TCRdb copy retains only in-frame clones and omits some. The data contain fewer than 300,000 clones, around nine tenths of them singletons. Source material: peripheral blood. The TCR sequence derives from a man aged 40-55 years who had recovered from COVID-19. This chain joins TRBV3-1 (or the pseudogene TRBV3-2) and TRBJ1-5, with 8 positions matching TRBD1. The CDR3 sequence is CASSQGQVPNQPQHF. CDR3 coding DNA: TGTGCCAGCAGCCAGGGACAGGTCCCCAATCAGCCCCAGCATTTT.